Listed below are T cell receptor beta chains from one sample, sequenced in a study of blood T cell repertoires in COVID-19. Generated by immunoSEQ multiplex PCR, the TCRdb table keeps only in-frame clones and is missing some. Of 150,000 to 200,000 clones listed, approximately 84% are singletons. The material sequenced was PBMCs or T cells enriched from blood (not recorded which). These receptors came from a human donor with acute COVID-19. The donor label of this sample is uncertain. CDR3s include the opening cysteine and the closing phenylalanine or tryptophan. D genes are given only for firm matches. Clone size, where shown, is once, few, many, or a class for clones that have expanded.

J: TRBJ2-4; V: TRBV7-2; length: 17; D: TRBD2; size: NA; DNA: TGTGCCAGCAGCTCCACCGGGACTAGCGGGGCCTTAGGCATTCAGTACTTC; CDR3: CASSSTGTSGALGIQYF
J: TRBJ1-1; V: TRBV6-5; length: 14; D: NA; size: NA; DNA: TGTGCCTCCTCCCGCGGGGACCTGAACACTGAAGCTTTCTTT; CDR3: CASSRGDLNTEAFF
J: TRBJ1-2; V: TRBV7-9; length: 15; D: NA; size: NA; DNA: TGTGCCAGCCGGCGGGAGGCAGGGACTAACTATGGCTACACCTTC; CDR3: CASRREAGTNYGYTF
J: TRBJ1-1; V: TRBV19; length: 14; D: TRBD1; size: NA; DNA: TGTGCCAGTAGGGGGACAGCCTTTGTGGCTGAAGCTTTCTTT; CDR3: CASRGTAFVAEAFF
J: TRBJ2-5; V: TRBV19; length: 14; D: NA; size: NA; DNA: TGTGCCAGTAACGAGGGGGACAATCAAGAGACCCAGTACTTC; CDR3: CASNEGDNQETQYF
J: TRBJ2-7; V: TRBV5-6; length: 14; D: TRBD1; size: NA; DNA: TGTGCCAGCAGCTCGGACAGGGAAGGACTCGAGCAGTACTTC; CDR3: CASSSDREGLEQYF
J: TRBJ1-2; V: TRBV5-4; length: 14; D: NA; size: few; DNA: TGTGCCAGCAGCCCCCGGGGGGGCGCAGGTGGCTACACCTTC; CDR3: CASSPRGGAGGYTF
J: TRBJ1-1; V: TRBV20-1; length: 13; D: NA; size: NA; DNA: TGCAGTGCTAGTAGAGGGCAGAACACTGAAGCTTTCTTT; CDR3: CSASRGQNTEAFF
J: TRBJ2-5; V: TRBV7-2; length: 13; D: TRBD2; size: NA; DNA: TGTGCCAGCAGCCGACTAGCCGGAGAGACCCAGTACTTC; CDR3: CASSRLAGETQYF
J: TRBJ1-2; V: TRBV2; length: 13; D: TRBD1; size: NA; DNA: TGTGCCAGCAACAGGGACAGGGATGTTGGCTACACCTTC; CDR3: CASNRDRDVGYTF
J: TRBJ1-2; V: TRBV9; length: 15; D: TRBD1; size: NA; DNA: TGTGCCAGCAGCTCTTGGGAGGGACAGGGGTATGGCTACACCTTC; CDR3: CASSSWEGQGYGYTF